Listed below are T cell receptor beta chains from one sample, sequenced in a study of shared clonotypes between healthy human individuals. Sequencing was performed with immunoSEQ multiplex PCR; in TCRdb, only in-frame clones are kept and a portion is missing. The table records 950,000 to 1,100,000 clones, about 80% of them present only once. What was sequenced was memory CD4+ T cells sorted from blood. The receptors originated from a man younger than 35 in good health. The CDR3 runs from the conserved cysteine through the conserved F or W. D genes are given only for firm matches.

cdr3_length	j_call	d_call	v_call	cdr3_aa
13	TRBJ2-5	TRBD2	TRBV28	CASRTSPGETQYF
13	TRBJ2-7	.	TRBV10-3	CAISESMQGGQYF
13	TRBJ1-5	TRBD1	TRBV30	CAWSATGGQPQHF
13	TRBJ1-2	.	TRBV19	CASRTTPGGGYTF
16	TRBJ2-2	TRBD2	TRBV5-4	CASSLSRGGTTGELFF
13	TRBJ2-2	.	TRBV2	CASSYTNTGELFF
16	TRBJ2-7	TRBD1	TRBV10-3	CAISGKGQGSSYEQYF
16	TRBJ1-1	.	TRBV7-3	CASSSGASMGTTEAFF
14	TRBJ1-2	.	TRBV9	CASSVEGAGYGYTF
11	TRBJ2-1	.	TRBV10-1	CASSDRGEQFF
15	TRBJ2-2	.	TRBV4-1	CASSQGQGVTGELFF
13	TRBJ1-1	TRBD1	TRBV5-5	CASSLDRRTEAFF
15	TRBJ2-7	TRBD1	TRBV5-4	CASSKTGTGDYEQYF
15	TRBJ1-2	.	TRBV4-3	CASSQDTAGHMGYTF
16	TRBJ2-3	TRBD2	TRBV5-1	CASSLAGGPRADTQYF
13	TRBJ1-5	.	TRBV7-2	CASRNREGQPQHF
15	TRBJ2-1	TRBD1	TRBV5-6	CASSQPGQGTDEQFF
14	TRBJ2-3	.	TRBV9	CASSVVGSTDTQYF
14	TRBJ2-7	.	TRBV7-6	CASSLEGRLGEQYF
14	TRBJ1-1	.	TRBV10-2	CASSESASNTEAFF
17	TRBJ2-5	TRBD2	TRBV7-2	CASSESLAGGPWETQYF
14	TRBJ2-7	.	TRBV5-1	CASSLVPGSYEQYF
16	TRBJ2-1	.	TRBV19	CASSSTKLRGYNEQFF
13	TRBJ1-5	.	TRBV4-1	CASSQDEDQPQHF
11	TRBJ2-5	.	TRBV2	CASSVGPTQYF
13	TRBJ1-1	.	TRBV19	CASSISAHTEAFF
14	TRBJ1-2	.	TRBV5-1	CASGPGHSNYGYTF
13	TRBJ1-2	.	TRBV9	CASVAQGYYGYTF
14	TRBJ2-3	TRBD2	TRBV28	CASRSGGASDTQYF
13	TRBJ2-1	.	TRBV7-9	CASSLIEGNEQFF
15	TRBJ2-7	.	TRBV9	CASSVEVGSPYEQYF
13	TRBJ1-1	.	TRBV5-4	CASSLQRGTEAFF
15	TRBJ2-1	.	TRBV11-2	CASSLEGPSYNEQFF
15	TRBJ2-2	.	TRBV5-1	CASSFQTVNTGELFF
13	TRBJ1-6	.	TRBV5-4	CASSLTGTSPLHF
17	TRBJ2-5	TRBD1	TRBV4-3	CASSQGAAGGYQETQYF
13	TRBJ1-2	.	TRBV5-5	CASSPLTDYGYTF
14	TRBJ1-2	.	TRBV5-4	CASSRRDLNYGYTF
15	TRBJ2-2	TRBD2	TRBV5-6	CASSSLAGYTGELFF
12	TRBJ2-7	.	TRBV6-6	CASSRTNYEQYF
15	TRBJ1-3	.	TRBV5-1	CASSLAQVSGNTIYF
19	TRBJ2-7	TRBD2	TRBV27	CASSLGLAGGGVKGYEQYF
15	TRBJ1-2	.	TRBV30	CAWSPGGPNVYGYTF
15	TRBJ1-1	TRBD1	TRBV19	CASSARDRGNTEAFF
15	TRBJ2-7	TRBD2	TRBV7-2	CASSQGNGRAGEQYF